This TCR beta chain was observed in a study of cytomegalovirus exposure and HLA in healthy donors. The CDR3 covers 15 residues. Deletions cut 4 bases from V and 1 base from J, with 11 bases between. Per germline, CDR1 SGHAT and CDR2 FQNNGV. The PCR contained 60 Vbeta and 13 Jbeta primers. Clones were read by immunoSEQ multiplex PCR, and TCRdb kept only the in-frame ones, dropping some. The sample includes under 150,000 clones, roughly 80% of them seen just once. Sequencing input: PBMCs. The receptor was isolated from a boy between 5 and 17 years old in good health and CMV-seronegative. The rearrangement links TRBV11-2 to TRBJ1-3; TRBD1 might be the D (6 bases). This chain's CDR3 is CASSSSGVSGNTIYF. Written as DNA, the CDR3 is TGTGCCAGCAGCTCTTCAGGGGTGTCTGGAAACACCATATATTTT. Full variable domain (remainder filled in from reference TRBV11-2 and TRBJ1-3): EAGVAQSPRYKIIEKRQSVAFWCNPISGHATLYWYQQILGQGPKLLIQFQNNGVVDDSQLPKDRFSAERLKGVDSTLKIQPAKLEDSAVYLCASSSSGVSGNTIYFGEGSWLTVV.